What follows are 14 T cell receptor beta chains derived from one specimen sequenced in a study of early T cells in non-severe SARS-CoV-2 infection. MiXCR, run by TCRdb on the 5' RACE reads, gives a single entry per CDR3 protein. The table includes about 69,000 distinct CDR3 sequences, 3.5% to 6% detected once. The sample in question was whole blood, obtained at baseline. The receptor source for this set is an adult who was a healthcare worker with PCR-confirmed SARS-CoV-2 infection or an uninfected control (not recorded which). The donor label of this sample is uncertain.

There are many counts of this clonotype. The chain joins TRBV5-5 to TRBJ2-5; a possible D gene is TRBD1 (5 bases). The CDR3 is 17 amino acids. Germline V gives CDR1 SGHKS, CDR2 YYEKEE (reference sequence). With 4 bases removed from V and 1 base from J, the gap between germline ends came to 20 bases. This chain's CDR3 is CASSKAQGPPLQETQYF. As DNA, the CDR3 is TGTGCCAGCAGCAAAGCCCAGGGTCCCCCTCTCCAAGAGACCCAGTACTTC.

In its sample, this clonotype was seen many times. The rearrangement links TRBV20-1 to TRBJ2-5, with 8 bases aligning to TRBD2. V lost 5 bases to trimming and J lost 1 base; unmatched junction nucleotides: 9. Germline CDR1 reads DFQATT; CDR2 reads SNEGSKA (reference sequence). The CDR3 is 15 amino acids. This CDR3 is CSAGRSGGLQETQYF. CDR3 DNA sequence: TGCAGTGCTGGTCGGAGCGGGGGCCTCCAAGAGACCCAGTACTTC.

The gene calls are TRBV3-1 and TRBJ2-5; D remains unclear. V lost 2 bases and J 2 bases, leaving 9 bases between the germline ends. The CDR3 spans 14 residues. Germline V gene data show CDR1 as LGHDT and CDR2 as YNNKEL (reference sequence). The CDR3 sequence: CASSQRSGQETQYF. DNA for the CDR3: TGTGCCAGCAGCCAAAGATCAGGACAAGAGACCCAGTACTTC.

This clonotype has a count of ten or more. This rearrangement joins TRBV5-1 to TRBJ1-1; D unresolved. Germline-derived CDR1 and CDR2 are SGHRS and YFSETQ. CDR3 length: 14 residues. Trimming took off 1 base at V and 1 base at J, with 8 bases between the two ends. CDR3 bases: TGCGCCAGCAGCTTGAGGCCGGCGAACACTGAAGCTTTCTTT. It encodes CASSLRPANTEAFF.

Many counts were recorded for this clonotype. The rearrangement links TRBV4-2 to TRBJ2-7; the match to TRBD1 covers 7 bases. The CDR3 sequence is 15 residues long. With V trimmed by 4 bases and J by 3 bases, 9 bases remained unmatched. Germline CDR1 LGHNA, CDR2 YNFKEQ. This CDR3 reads CASSRPGQIDYEQYF. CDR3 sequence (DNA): TGTGCCAGCAGCCGACCGGGACAGATAGACTACGAGCAGTACTTC.

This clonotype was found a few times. CDR3 DNA sequence: TGTGCCAGCAGCCGGACGTCCAGGGGAGAGACCCAGTACTTC. Translated: CASSRTSRGETQYF. The rearrangement joins TRBV7-9 to TRBJ2-5, with a possible D match to TRBD1 (6 bases). V lost 5 bases and J lost 4, with 14 bases in between. The CDR3 runs to 14 residues. Per the germline V gene, CDR1 is SEHNR and CDR2 is FQNEAQ (reference sequence).

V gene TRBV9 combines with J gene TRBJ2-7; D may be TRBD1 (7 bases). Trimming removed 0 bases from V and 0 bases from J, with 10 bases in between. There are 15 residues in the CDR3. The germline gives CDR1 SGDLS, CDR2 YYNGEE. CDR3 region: CASSVGGTDSYEQYF. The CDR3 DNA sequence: TGTGCCAGCAGCGTAGGCGGGACAGACTCCTACGAGCAGTACTTC.

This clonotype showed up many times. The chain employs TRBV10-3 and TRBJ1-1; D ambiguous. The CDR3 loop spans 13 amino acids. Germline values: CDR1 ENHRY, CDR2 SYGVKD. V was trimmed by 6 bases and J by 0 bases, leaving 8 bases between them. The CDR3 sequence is CAISRHLNTEAFF. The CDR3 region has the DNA TGTGCCATCAGCCGACACTTGAACACTGAAGCTTTCTTT.

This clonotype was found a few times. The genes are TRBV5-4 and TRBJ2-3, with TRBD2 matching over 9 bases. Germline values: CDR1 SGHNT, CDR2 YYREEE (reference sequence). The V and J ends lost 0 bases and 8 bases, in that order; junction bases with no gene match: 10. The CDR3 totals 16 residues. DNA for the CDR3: TGTGCCAGCAGCTTGGGAAGCGGGGGGACCCTTATTACGCAGTATTTT. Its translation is CASSLGSGGTLITQYF. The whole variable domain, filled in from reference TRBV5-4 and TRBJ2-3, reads ETGVTQSPTHLIKTRGQQVTLRCSSQSGHNTVSWYQQALGQGPQFIFQYYREEENGRGNFPPRFSGLQFPNYSSELNVNALELDDSALYLCASSLGSGGTLITQYFGPGTRLTVL.

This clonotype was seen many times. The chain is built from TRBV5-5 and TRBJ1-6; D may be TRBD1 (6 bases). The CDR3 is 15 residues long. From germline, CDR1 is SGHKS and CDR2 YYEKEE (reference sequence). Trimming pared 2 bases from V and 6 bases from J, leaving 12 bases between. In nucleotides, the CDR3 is TGTGCCAGCAGCTTCCTTGGACAGCTTAATTCACCCCTCCACTTT. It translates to CASSFLGQLNSPLHF.

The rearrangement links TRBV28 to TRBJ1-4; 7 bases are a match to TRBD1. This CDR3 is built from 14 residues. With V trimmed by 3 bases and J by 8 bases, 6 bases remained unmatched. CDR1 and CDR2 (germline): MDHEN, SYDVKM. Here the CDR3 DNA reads TGTGCCAGCAGTTTCGCCCAGGGGGTCGAAAAACTGTTTTTT. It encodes CASSFAQGVEKLFF.

Here the CDR3 DNA reads TGTGCCAGCAGCTTGCTTACAGGGGGTGAGCAGTTCTTC. As protein: CASSLLTGGEQFF. The chain is built from TRBV5-6 and TRBJ2-1; 8 bases map to TRBD1. Unmatched junction bases numbered 3, after V lost 1 base and J lost 9 bases. CDR1 and CDR2 from the germline V gene are SGHDT and YYEEEE. The CDR3 covers 13 residues. The variable domain in full, completed from reference TRBV5-6 and TRBJ2-1, reads DAGVTQSPTHLIKTRGQQVTLRCSPKSGHDTVSWYQQALGQGPQFIFQYYEEEERQRGNFPDRFSGHQFPNYSSELNVNALLLGDSALYLCASSLLTGGEQFFGPGTRLTVL.

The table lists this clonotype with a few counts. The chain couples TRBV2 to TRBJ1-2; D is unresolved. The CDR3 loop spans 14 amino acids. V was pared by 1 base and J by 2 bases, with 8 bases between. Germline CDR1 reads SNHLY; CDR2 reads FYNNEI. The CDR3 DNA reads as TGTGCCAGCAGTGAAGGGGCGGAGAACTATGGCTACACCTTC. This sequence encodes CASSEGAENYGYTF. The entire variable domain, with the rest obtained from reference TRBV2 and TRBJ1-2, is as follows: EPEVTQTPSHQVTQMGQEVILRCVPISNHLYFYWYRQILGQKVEFLVSFYNNEISEKSEIFDDQFSVERPDGSNFTLKIRSTKLEDSAMYFCASSEGAENYGYTFGSGTRLTVV.

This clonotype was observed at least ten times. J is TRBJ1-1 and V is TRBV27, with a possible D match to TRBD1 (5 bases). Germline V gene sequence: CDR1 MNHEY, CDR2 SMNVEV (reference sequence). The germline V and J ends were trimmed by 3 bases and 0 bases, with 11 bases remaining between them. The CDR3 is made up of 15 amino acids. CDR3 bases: TGTGCCAGCAGTTTGGGACGGAAAATGAACACTGAAGCTTTCTTT. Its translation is CASSLGRKMNTEAFF.